This T cell receptor beta chain was recovered during a study of T cells expressing NK-cell markers. In the study overall: Investigators obtained TCR beta repertoires from sorted CD3+CD56+NKG2C+, CD3+CD56+NKG2C- and CD3+CD56-NKG2C+ T cells. Within the sequenced cohort of eight donors, seven exhibited HCMV seropositivity and one was seronegative.

Concerning this clonotype itself: Its antigen is unknown.

The CDR3 runs 16 residues. Germline values: CDR1 SNHLY, CDR2 FYNNEI. Study-level results: Over 5 donors carried dominant NKG2C+ clonotypes that made up roughly 1.0-7.0% of their CD8+ T cells.

The authors made TCR beta cDNA libraries by 5'RACE template switching. This switching added a universal primer site and UMIs. TCRdb reprocessed the 5' RACE reads and stores each CDR3 protein as one record, lacking DNA. Across around 550,000 distinct CDR3 sequences, the top ten clones capture 3.5% to 4.5% of the sample. Input material: blood T cells: a sorted CD56 or NKG2C T cell subset, CD4+ or CD8+ T cells, or bulk PBMC T cells (not recorded which). The V gene is TRBV2, the J gene TRBJ2-2; the TCRdb call, TRBD1, lacks DNA for checking. This receptor was obtained from a man between 18 and 35 years old in good health. CDR3 amino acids: CASSALGTQAGGELFF.